This T cell receptor beta chain was documented in a study of T cell responses to AZD1222 COVID-19 vaccine. Study information: Researchers grouped second doses given at about 4 or about 12 weeks into one pool.

There are 16 residues in the CDR3. Germline CDR1 is SGHTA and CDR2 is FQGNSA. Losses at the gene ends were 3 bases for V and 2 bases for J; bases not matched to a gene: 7. Measured with immunoSEQ multiplex PCR; TCRdb has only the in-frame clones, and not every one. The sample shows 130,000 or so clones, 89% of them seen only once. Whole-study findings and limits: In the spike-specific TCR repertoire, nearly half reportedly target unmutated variant regions. Among the donors, most were white British and more were female, and clonal diversity was possibly underestimated.

To note about this clone: What it binds is not known.

This sequence originates from an adult in good health. This chain links TRBV7-2 with TRBJ1-2; 9 nucleotides line up with TRBD1. The specimen comprised peripheral blood, sampled on day 0 of AZD1222 vaccination. The CDR3 bases are TGTGCCAGCAGCTTCTCCGGACAGGGGCAAAACTATGGCTACACCTTC. Its protein product is CASSFSGQGQNYGYTF.